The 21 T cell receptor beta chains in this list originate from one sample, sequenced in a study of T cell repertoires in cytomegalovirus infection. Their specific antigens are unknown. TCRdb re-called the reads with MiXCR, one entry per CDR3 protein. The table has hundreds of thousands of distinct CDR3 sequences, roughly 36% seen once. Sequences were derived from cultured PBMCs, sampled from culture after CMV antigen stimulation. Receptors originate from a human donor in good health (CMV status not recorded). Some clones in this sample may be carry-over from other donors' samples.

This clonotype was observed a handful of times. The DNA of the CDR3 is TGTGCCAGCAGCTTAGCACTGGGACAGGCGCTCTACAATGAGCAGTTCTTC. This sequence encodes CASSLALGQALYNEQFF. The J gene is TRBJ2-1, the V gene TRBV7-8; 8 bases match TRBD1. Germline CDR1 reads SGHVS; CDR2 reads FQNEAQ. The ends lost 0 bases at V and 3 bases at J; junction bases unmatched: 7. The CDR3 extends over 17 amino acids. Based on the CDR3 plus reference TRBV7-8 and TRBJ2-1, the full variable domain is GAGVSQSPRYKVAKRGQDVALRCDPISGHVSLFWYQQALGQGPEFLTYFQNEAQLDKSGLPSDRFFAERPEGSVSTLKIQRTQQEDSAVYLCASSLALGQALYNEQFFGPGTRLTVL.

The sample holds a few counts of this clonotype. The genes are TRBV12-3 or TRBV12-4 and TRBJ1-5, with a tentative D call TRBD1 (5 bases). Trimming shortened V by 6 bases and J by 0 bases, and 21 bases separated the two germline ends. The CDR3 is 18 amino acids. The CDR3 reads CASRRGTEGPYSNQPQHF. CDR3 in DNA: TGTGCCAGCAGGAGAGGGACGGAAGGTCCCTATAGCAATCAGCCCCAGCATTTT.

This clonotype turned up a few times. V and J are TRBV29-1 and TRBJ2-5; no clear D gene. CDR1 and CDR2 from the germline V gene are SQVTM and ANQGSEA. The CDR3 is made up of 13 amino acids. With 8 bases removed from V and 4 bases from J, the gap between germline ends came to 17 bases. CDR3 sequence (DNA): TGCAGCCTTCTCGAGCCGCTACGAGAGACCCAGTACTTC. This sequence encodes CSLLEPLRETQYF.

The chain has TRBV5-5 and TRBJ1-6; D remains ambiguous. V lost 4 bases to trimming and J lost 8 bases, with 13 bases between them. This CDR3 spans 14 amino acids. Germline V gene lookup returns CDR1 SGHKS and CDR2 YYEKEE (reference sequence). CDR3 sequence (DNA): TGTGCCAGCAGCCTCTCGGACTCGGATTCACCCCTCCACTTT. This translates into CASSLSDSDSPLHF.

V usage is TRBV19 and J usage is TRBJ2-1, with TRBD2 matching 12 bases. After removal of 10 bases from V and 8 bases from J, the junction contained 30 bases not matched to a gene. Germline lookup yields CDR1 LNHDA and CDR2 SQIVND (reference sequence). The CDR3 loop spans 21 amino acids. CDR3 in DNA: TGTGCCACCACGTCCCCCAGTAGTAGAAAGGGACTAGCGGGCGTGAGGGATGAGCAGTTCTTC. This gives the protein CATTSPSSRKGLAGVRDEQFF.

CDR3 nucleotide sequence: TGTGCCAGCAGCCAAGATTTAGCTAATGAAAAACTGTTTTTT. Amino acids: CASSQDLANEKLFF. The J gene is TRBJ1-4, the V gene TRBV3-1; no definite D call. The CDR3 has 14 residues. Trimming cost V 0 bases and J 3 bases, with 5 bases left between them. The germline V gene has CDR1 LGHDT and CDR2 YNNKEL (reference sequence).

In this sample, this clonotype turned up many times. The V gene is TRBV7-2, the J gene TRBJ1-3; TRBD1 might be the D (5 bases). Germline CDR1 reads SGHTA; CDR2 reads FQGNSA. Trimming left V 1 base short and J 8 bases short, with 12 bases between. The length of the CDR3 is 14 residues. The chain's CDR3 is CASSLDRSGYTIYF. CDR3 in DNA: TGTGCCAGCAGCTTAGACAGGAGCGGCTACACCATATATTTT. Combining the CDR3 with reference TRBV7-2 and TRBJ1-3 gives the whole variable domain GAGVSQSPSNKVTEKGKDVELRCDPISGHTALYWYRQSLGQGLEFLIYFQGNSAPDKSGLPSDRFSAERTGGSVSTLTIQRTQQEDSAVYLCASSLDRSGYTIYFGEGSWLTVV.

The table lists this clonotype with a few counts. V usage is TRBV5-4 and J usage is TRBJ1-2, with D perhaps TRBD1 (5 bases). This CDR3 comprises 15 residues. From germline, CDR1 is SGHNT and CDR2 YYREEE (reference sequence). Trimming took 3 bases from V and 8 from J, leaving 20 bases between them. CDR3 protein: CASSSTRPGGAGYTF. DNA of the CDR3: TGTGCCAGCAGCTCCACCCGACCCGGAGGGGCCGGCTACACCTTC.

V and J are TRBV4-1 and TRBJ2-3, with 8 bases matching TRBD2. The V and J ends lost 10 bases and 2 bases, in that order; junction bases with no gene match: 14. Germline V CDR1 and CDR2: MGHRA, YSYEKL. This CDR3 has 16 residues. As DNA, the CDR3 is TGCGCCACCCGCTATAGGCGGGAGGTTCTCACAGATACGCAGTATTTT. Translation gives CATRYRREVLTDTQYF.

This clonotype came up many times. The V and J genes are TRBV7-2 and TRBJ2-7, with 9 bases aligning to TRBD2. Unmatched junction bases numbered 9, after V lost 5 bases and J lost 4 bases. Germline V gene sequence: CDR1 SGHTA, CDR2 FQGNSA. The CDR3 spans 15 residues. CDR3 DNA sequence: TGTGCCAGCAGCAGCAGTAGCGGGAGAGGGTACGAGCAGTACTTC. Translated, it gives CASSSSSGRGYEQYF.

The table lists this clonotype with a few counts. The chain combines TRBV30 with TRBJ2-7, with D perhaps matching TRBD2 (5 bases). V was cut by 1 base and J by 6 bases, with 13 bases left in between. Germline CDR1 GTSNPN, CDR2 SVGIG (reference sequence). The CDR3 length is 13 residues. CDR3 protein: CAWSGLSGSEQYF. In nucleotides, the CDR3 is TGTGCCTGGAGTGGATTAAGTGGGAGCGAGCAGTACTTC.

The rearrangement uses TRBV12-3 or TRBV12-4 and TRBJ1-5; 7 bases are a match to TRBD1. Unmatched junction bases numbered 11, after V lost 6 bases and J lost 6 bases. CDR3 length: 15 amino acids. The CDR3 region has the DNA TGTGCCAGCAGCCGACAGGGAGCAGGGAGTCAGCCCCAGCATTTT. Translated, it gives CASSRQGAGSQPQHF.

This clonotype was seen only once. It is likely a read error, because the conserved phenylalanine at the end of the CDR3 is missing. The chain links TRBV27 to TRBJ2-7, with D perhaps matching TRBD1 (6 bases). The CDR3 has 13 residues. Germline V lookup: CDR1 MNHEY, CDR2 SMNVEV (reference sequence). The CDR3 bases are TGCAGCTCGTCCCCGACAGGAAATTACGAGCAGTACTTA. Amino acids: CSSSPTGNYEQYL.

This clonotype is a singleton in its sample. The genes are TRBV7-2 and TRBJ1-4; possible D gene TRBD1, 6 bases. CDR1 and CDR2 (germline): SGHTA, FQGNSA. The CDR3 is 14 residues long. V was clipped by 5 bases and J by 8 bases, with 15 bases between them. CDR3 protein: CASSRVGGGEKLFF. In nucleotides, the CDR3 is TGTGCCAGCAGCCGTGTTGGGGGGGGCGAAAAACTGTTTTTT.

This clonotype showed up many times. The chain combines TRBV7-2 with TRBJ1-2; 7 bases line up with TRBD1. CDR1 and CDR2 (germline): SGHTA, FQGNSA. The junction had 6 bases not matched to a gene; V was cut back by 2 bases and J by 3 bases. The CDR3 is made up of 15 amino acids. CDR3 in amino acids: CASSLSTGEDYGYTF. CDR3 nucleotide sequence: TGTGCCAGCAGCTTAAGTACAGGGGAGGACTATGGCTACACCTTC.

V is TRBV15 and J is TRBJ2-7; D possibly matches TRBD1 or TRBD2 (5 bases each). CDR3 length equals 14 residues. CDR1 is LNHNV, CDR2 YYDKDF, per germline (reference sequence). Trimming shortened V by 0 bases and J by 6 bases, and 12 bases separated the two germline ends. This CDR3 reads CATSRDHGGSEQYF. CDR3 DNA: TGTGCCACCAGCAGAGATCATGGGGGATCCGAGCAGTACTTC.

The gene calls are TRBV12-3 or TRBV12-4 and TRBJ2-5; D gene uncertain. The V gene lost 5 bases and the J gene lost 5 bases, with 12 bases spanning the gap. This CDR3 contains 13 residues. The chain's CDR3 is CASSLQTRETQYF. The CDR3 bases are TGTGCCAGCAGTCTACAGACGCGGGAGACCCAGTACTTC.

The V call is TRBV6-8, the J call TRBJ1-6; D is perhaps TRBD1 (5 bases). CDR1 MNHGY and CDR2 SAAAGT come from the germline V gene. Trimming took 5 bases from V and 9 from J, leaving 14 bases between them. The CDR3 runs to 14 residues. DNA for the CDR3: TGTGCCAGCAGTCGGACAACCAAGAGTTCACCCCTCCACTTT. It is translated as CASSRTTKSSPLHF.

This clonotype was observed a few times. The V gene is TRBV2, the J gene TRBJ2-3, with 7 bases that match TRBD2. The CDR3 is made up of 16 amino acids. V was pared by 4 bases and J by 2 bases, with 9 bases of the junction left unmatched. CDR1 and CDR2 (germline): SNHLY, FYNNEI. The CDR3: CASSGSAGELTDTQYF. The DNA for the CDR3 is TGTGCCAGCAGTGGGTCGGCGGGGGAACTCACAGATACGCAGTATTTT.

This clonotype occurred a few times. The CDR3 DNA sequence: TGTGCCAGCACTAGCGACAGGGTGAACACTGAAGCTTTCTTT. It codes for CASTSDRVNTEAFF. V and J are TRBV6-5 and TRBJ1-1; 7 nucleotides line up with TRBD1. The CDR3 runs to 14 residues. Germline V CDR1 and CDR2: MNHEY, SVGAGI. V gave up 7 bases and J gave up 0 bases; unmatched junction bases: 5.

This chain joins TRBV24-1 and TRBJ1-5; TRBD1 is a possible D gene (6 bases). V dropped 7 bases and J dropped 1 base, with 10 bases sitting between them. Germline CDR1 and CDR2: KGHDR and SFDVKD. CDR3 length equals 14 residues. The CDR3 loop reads CATSEGQSNQPQHF. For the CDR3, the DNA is TGTGCCACCAGCGAAGGACAGAGCAATCAGCCCCAGCATTTT.